What follows is one T cell receptor beta chain and its context. This record belongs to a study of cytomegalovirus exposure and HLA in healthy donors. The CDR3 length is 15 residues. V gave up 7 bases and J gave up 2 bases; unmatched junction bases: 11. Per germline, CDR1 KGHSH and CDR2 LQKENI. 60 Vbeta and 13 Jbeta primers were used in PCR. This table comes from immunoSEQ multiplex PCR, and its TCRdb copy is limited to in-frame clones, with some not included. The data show 100,000 or so clones, with roughly 82% seen just once and around 1.2% held by the top ten. The receptor comes from a woman aged 18 to 35 in good health and CMV-seronegative. The chain employs TRBV18 and TRBJ2-7, with 7 positions matching TRBD1. Sequencing was carried out using PBMCs. The CDR3 is CASLQSRDSAYEQYF. In nucleotides, the CDR3 is TGTGCCAGCTTGCAGTCCCGGGACAGTGCCTACGAGCAGTACTTC.